The source of this TCR beta chain is a study of T-cell memory formation after mild COVID-19. This CDR3 contains 16 residues. Germline CDR1 is SGDLS and CDR2 is YYNGEE. The V gene lost 0 bases and the J gene lost 5 bases, with 17 bases spanning the gap. This clonotype was seen ten or more times. TCRdb reprocessed the 5' RACE reads via MiXCR and lists one record per CDR3 protein. This table has roughly 400,000 distinct CDR3 sequences, about a sixth appearing once. Material: PBMCs or a T cell subset sorted from them (not recorded which). The source of this sequence is a man younger than 35 who had mild COVID-19 (a few samples of this study predate the infection). Cell type and time point are not known. The chain joins TRBV9 to TRBJ2-5; possible D gene TRBD1, 6 bases. The DNA of the CDR3 is TGTGCCAGCAGCGTAGAGGGGGACGCGGAGGAGGAGACCCAGTACTTC. It translates to CASSVEGDAEEETQYF.